The rows below give T cell receptor beta chains drawn from one sample of a study of CD8 T cells in ankylosing spondylitis. One entry per CDR3 protein results from TCRdb running MiXCR on the 5' RACE reads. This table holds about 270,000 distinct CDR3 sequences, roughly 32% found once. The sample consisted of blood, either unsorted or a sorted T cell fraction (not recorded which). These receptors all stem from a male donor with ankylosing spondylitis or in good health (not recorded which). CDR3s include the opening cysteine and the closing phenylalanine or tryptophan. Fields, in order: V gene, clone size, D gene, J gene, CDR3 protein, CDR3 DNA. A D gene is named only where the DNA matches it firmly. Expanded clones get a size class; other rows say once, few or many, or leave the size out.

v_call: TRBV4-2; clone_size: .; d_call: .; j_call: TRBJ1-5; cdr3_aa: CASSPFGAQPQHF; cdr3_nt: TGTGCCAGCAGCCCATTCGGCGCCCAGCCCCAGCATTTT
v_call: TRBV4-2; clone_size: .; d_call: TRBD1; j_call: TRBJ1-1; cdr3_aa: CASSQDVTGGYTEAFF; cdr3_nt: TGTGCCAGCAGCCAAGATGTCACAGGGGGCTACACTGAAGCTTTCTTT
v_call: TRBV7-8; clone_size: .; d_call: TRBD1; j_call: TRBJ2-3; cdr3_aa: CASSTGQGRRSDTQYF; cdr3_nt: TGTGCCAGCAGCACCGGACAGGGGAGAAGGTCAGATACGCAGTATTTT
v_call: TRBV24-1; clone_size: .; d_call: TRBD1; j_call: TRBJ2-5; cdr3_aa: CATSGVVGTGGAETQYF; cdr3_nt: TGTGCCACCAGTGGGGTAGTTGGGACAGGGGGCGCGGAGACCCAGTACTTC
v_call: TRBV12-3/TRBV12-4; clone_size: .; d_call: TRBD2; j_call: TRBJ2-5; cdr3_aa: CATGGSGAQETQYF; cdr3_nt: TGTGCCACCGGGGGTAGCGGGGCTCAAGAGACCCAGTACTTC
v_call: TRBV12-3/TRBV12-4; clone_size: .; d_call: .; j_call: TRBJ1-1; cdr3_aa: CASSLGFDTEAFF; cdr3_nt: TGTGCCAGCAGTTTGGGATTCGACACTGAAGCTTTCTTT
v_call: TRBV12-3/TRBV12-4; clone_size: few; d_call: .; j_call: TRBJ2-7; cdr3_aa: CASSPRADPSYEQYF; cdr3_nt: TGTGCCAGCAGTCCACGTGCAGATCCCTCCTACGAGCAGTACTTC
v_call: TRBV5-1; clone_size: .; d_call: .; j_call: TRBJ2-7; cdr3_aa: CASSTADNYEQYF; cdr3_nt: TGCGCCAGCAGCACGGCTGACAACTACGAGCAGTACTTC
v_call: TRBV9; clone_size: few; d_call: .; j_call: TRBJ2-3; cdr3_aa: CASSGSTSMTDTQYF; cdr3_nt: TGTGCCAGCAGCGGGTCGACTTCTATGACAGATACGCAGTATTTT
v_call: TRBV10-3; clone_size: .; d_call: TRBD1; j_call: TRBJ2-7; cdr3_aa: CAISEDRGGEQYF; cdr3_nt: TGTGCCATCAGTGAGGACAGGGGAGGCGAGCAGTACTTC
v_call: TRBV9; clone_size: .; d_call: .; j_call: TRBJ2-7; cdr3_aa: CASSVASVRGAYEQYF; cdr3_nt: TGTGCCAGCAGCGTAGCGTCGGTACGGGGGGCTTACGAGCAGTACTTC
v_call: TRBV7-2; clone_size: .; d_call: TRBD2; j_call: TRBJ2-1; cdr3_aa: CASSFAGPSGRGEQFF; cdr3_nt: TGTGCCAGCAGCTTCGCGGGGCCTAGCGGGCGTGGGGAGCAGTTCTTC
v_call: TRBV20-1; clone_size: .; d_call: .; j_call: TRBJ2-3; cdr3_aa: CSARATGIDTQYF; cdr3_nt: TGCAGTGCTAGAGCGACAGGAATAGATACGCAGTATTTT
v_call: TRBV28; clone_size: .; d_call: .; j_call: TRBJ1-4; cdr3_aa: CASRIGPFATNEKLFF; cdr3_nt: TGTGCCAGCAGAATAGGACCTTTCGCAACTAATGAAAAACTGTTTTTT
v_call: TRBV28; clone_size: few; d_call: TRBD1; j_call: TRBJ2-1; cdr3_aa: CASSQKTGYNEQFF; cdr3_nt: TGTGCCAGCAGTCAAAAGACAGGGTACAATGAGCAGTTCTTC
v_call: TRBV28; clone_size: few; d_call: TRBD1; j_call: TRBJ2-7; cdr3_aa: CASNRDSLYEQYF; cdr3_nt: TGTGCCAGCAATAGGGACAGCCTCTACGAGCAGTACTTC
v_call: TRBV12-3/TRBV12-4; clone_size: many; d_call: TRBD1; j_call: TRBJ2-3; cdr3_aa: CASSDRVVSTDTQYF; cdr3_nt: TGTGCCAGCTCCGACAGGGTCGTTAGCACAGATACGCAGTATTTT
v_call: TRBV20-1; clone_size: .; d_call: TRBD1; j_call: TRBJ1-4; cdr3_aa: CSALQGNKEKLFF; cdr3_nt: TGCAGTGCCCTACAGGGGAACAAGGAAAAACTGTTTTTT
v_call: TRBV3-1; clone_size: .; d_call: TRBD2; j_call: TRBJ2-5; cdr3_aa: CASTQELASGAGETQYF; cdr3_nt: TGTGCCAGCACCCAAGAGTTGGCTAGCGGGGCGGGTGAGACCCAGTACTTC
v_call: TRBV20-1; clone_size: .; d_call: .; j_call: TRBJ2-1; cdr3_aa: CSARDLYWDPTLDYNEQFF; cdr3_nt: TGCAGTGCTAGAGATCTCTATTGGGACCCAACATTAGACTACAATGAGCAGTTCTTC
v_call: TRBV4-1; clone_size: .; d_call: .; j_call: TRBJ2-7; cdr3_aa: CASSQDRRGRGREQYF; cdr3_nt: TGCGCCAGCAGCCAAGACAGGAGAGGCCGGGGTAGAGAGCAGTACTTC
v_call: TRBV7-9; clone_size: .; d_call: .; j_call: TRBJ2-2; cdr3_aa: CASSLAPGKNTGELFF; cdr3_nt: TGTGCCAGCAGCTTAGCGCCAGGGAAGAACACCGGGGAGCTGTTTTTT
v_call: TRBV20-1; clone_size: few; d_call: .; j_call: TRBJ2-7; cdr3_aa: CSARDRGTSGEQYF; cdr3_nt: TGCAGTGCTAGAGATCGGGGGACCAGTGGCGAGCAGTACTTC
v_call: TRBV7-9; clone_size: few; d_call: .; j_call: TRBJ2-3; cdr3_aa: CASIGSLEGIDTQYF; cdr3_nt: TGTGCCAGCATCGGAAGCTTGGAAGGGATCGATACGCAGTATTTT
v_call: TRBV9; clone_size: few; d_call: .; j_call: TRBJ2-3; cdr3_aa: CASSFELLTDTQYF; cdr3_nt: TGTGCCAGCAGCTTCGAACTCCTCACAGATACGCAGTATTTT
v_call: TRBV20-1; clone_size: .; d_call: .; j_call: TRBJ1-3; cdr3_aa: CSARVPRSGNTIYF; cdr3_nt: TGCAGTGCTAGGGTTCCCCGCTCTGGAAACACCATATATTTT
v_call: TRBV20-1; clone_size: many; d_call: .; j_call: TRBJ1-1; cdr3_aa: CSARDKLGHSTAYTEAFF; cdr3_nt: TGCAGTGCTAGAGATAAATTGGGACACTCCACGGCGTACACTGAAGCTTTCTTT
v_call: TRBV20-1; clone_size: few; d_call: TRBD1; j_call: TRBJ2-2; cdr3_aa: CSARDRGRYTGELFF; cdr3_nt: TGCAGTGCCAGGGACAGGGGTCGGTACACCGGGGAGCTGTTTTTT
v_call: TRBV20-1; clone_size: few; d_call: TRBD1; j_call: TRBJ2-5; cdr3_aa: CSARAGTEEYQETQYF; cdr3_nt: TGCAGTGCTAGGGCCGGGACAGAAGAGTACCAAGAGACCCAGTACTTC
v_call: TRBV7-9; clone_size: .; d_call: .; j_call: TRBJ2-1; cdr3_aa: CASSFGPWQNNEQFF; cdr3_nt: TGTGCCAGCAGCTTTGGCCCTTGGCAGAACAATGAGCAGTTCTTC
v_call: TRBV7-9; clone_size: .; d_call: TRBD1; j_call: TRBJ2-7; cdr3_aa: CASSSGQGLSYEQYF; cdr3_nt: TGTGCCAGCAGCAGCGGACAGGGACTCTCCTACGAGCAGTACTTC
v_call: TRBV4-1; clone_size: once; d_call: TRBD1; j_call: TRBJ1-1; cdr3_aa: CASSQNRGNTEAFF; cdr3_nt: TGCGCCAGCAGCCAAAACAGGGGGAACACTGAAGCTTTCTTT
v_call: TRBV11-2; clone_size: few; d_call: TRBD1; j_call: TRBJ2-1; cdr3_aa: CASSLRDRYNEQFF; cdr3_nt: TGTGCCAGCAGCTTAAGGGACAGATACAATGAGCAGTTCTTC
v_call: TRBV20-1; clone_size: many; d_call: .; j_call: TRBJ2-5; cdr3_aa: CSASSRGTQETQYF; cdr3_nt: TGCAGTGCTAGTAGCCGGGGGACGCAAGAGACCCAGTACTTC
v_call: TRBV20-1; clone_size: few; d_call: .; j_call: TRBJ2-5; cdr3_aa: CSARDGHGRTLGETQYF; cdr3_nt: TGCAGTGCTAGAGATGGGCATGGGCGAACCCTGGGAGAGACCCAGTACTTC
v_call: TRBV28; clone_size: .; d_call: .; j_call: TRBJ2-7; cdr3_aa: CASRPHGGTWEQYF; cdr3_nt: TGTGCCAGCAGGCCGCATGGGGGGACGTGGGAGCAGTACTTC
v_call: TRBV20-1; clone_size: .; d_call: TRBD2; j_call: TRBJ2-3; cdr3_aa: CSARRASGAGYTQYF; cdr3_nt: TGCAGTGCTAGAAGGGCTAGCGGGGCCGGGTATACGCAGTATTTT
v_call: TRBV20-1; clone_size: .; d_call: .; j_call: TRBJ2-7; cdr3_aa: CSARVPGVHEQYF; cdr3_nt: TGCAGTGCTAGAGTACCAGGGGTCCACGAGCAGTACTTC
v_call: TRBV6-5; clone_size: few; d_call: .; j_call: TRBJ2-3; cdr3_aa: CASSYRTGGGADTQYF; cdr3_nt: TGTGCCAGCAGCTACCGGACAGGAGGCGGGGCAGATACGCAGTATTTT
v_call: TRBV12-3/TRBV12-4; clone_size: .; d_call: .; j_call: TRBJ2-3; cdr3_aa: CASSSLSDTQYF; cdr3_nt: TGTGCCAGCAGCTCATTATCAGATACGCAGTATTTT
v_call: TRBV12-3/TRBV12-4; clone_size: few; d_call: .; j_call: TRBJ2-5; cdr3_aa: CASSLGGLETQYF; cdr3_nt: TGTGCCAGCAGTTTAGGGGGGCTGGAGACCCAGTACTTC
v_call: TRBV20-1; clone_size: few; d_call: .; j_call: TRBJ2-7; cdr3_aa: CSARDLGRGHF; cdr3_nt: TGCAGTGCTAGAGATCTAGGCAGAGGACACTTC
v_call: TRBV4-1; clone_size: .; d_call: .; j_call: TRBJ1-5; cdr3_aa: CASSQGSQPQHF; cdr3_nt: TGCGCCAGCAGCCAAGGTTCCCAGCCCCAGCATTTT
v_call: TRBV6-1; clone_size: few; d_call: TRBD1; j_call: TRBJ1-5; cdr3_aa: CASSAGQGNQPQHF; cdr3_nt: TGTGCCAGCAGTGCAGGACAGGGCAATCAGCCCCAGCATTTT
v_call: TRBV12-3/TRBV12-4; clone_size: .; d_call: .; j_call: TRBJ2-3; cdr3_aa: CASTRDTRTDTQYF; cdr3_nt: TGTGCCAGCACTCGGGACACGCGTACAGATACGCAGTATTTT
v_call: TRBV20-1; clone_size: .; d_call: .; j_call: TRBJ2-6; cdr3_aa: CSARDPRGGANVLTF; cdr3_nt: TGCAGTGCTAGGGACCCGCGAGGCGGGGCCAACGTCCTGACTTTC
v_call: TRBV7-9; clone_size: .; d_call: .; j_call: TRBJ2-1; cdr3_aa: CASSSPRASEQFF; cdr3_nt: TGTGCCAGCAGCTCCCCCAGGGCTAGTGAGCAGTTCTTC
v_call: TRBV12-3/TRBV12-4; clone_size: .; d_call: .; j_call: TRBJ2-1; cdr3_aa: CASSSTGGDNYYNEQFF; cdr3_nt: TGTGCCAGCAGTTCGACGGGGGGCGACAATTACTACAATGAGCAGTTCTTC
v_call: TRBV20-1; clone_size: once; d_call: TRBD1; j_call: TRBJ2-7; cdr3_aa: CSALPWTGIAYEQYF; cdr3_nt: TGCAGTGCTCTCCCCTGGACAGGGATTGCCTACGAGCAGTACTTC
v_call: TRBV10-3; clone_size: .; d_call: TRBD2; j_call: TRBJ2-5; cdr3_aa: CAISESSGGEKQETQYF; cdr3_nt: TGTGCCATCAGTGAGTCCAGCGGGGGGGAAAAACAAGAGACCCAGTACTTC
v_call: TRBV20-1; clone_size: few; d_call: .; j_call: TRBJ2-1; cdr3_aa: CSAGITHQFF; cdr3_nt: TGCAGTGCTGGAATAACCCACCAGTTCTTC
v_call: TRBV12-3/TRBV12-4; clone_size: few; d_call: .; j_call: TRBJ1-2; cdr3_aa: CASSLYDYTF; cdr3_nt: TGTGCCAGCAGTTTATATGACTACACCTTC
v_call: TRBV20-1; clone_size: .; d_call: .; j_call: TRBJ2-5; cdr3_aa: CSARVYPGQETQYF; cdr3_nt: TGCAGTGCTAGAGTTTATCCGGGACAAGAGACCCAGTACTTC
v_call: TRBV18; clone_size: few; d_call: .; j_call: TRBJ2-3; cdr3_aa: CASSPWVTSTDTQYF; cdr3_nt: TGTGCCAGCTCACCATGGGTGACATCCACAGATACGCAGTATTTT
v_call: TRBV4-1; clone_size: .; d_call: TRBD2; j_call: TRBJ2-3; cdr3_aa: CASSLTTSGGTDTQYF; cdr3_nt: TGCGCCAGCAGCCTTACGACTAGCGGGGGCACAGATACGCAGTATTTT
v_call: TRBV24-1; clone_size: .; d_call: .; j_call: TRBJ2-3; cdr3_aa: CATSPSSSTDTQYF; cdr3_nt: TGTGCCACCAGTCCTTCATCTAGCACAGATACGCAGTATTTT